The 32 T cell receptor beta chains below all came from one sample that was sequenced in a study of shared clonotypes between healthy human individuals. Repertoires were generated with immunoSEQ multiplex PCR, while TCRdb's copy carries only in-frame clones and drops some. The sample yields more than 850,000 clones, approximately 80% seen once. The sample taken for sequencing was memory CD4+ T cells from PBMCs. Subset specified: CD45RA-negative fraction. The receptors originated from a young man in good health. Some clones in this sample may be carry-over from other donors' samples.

The chain employs TRBV6-1 and TRBJ1-1, with no clear D. This CDR3 region has 13 residues. The V and J ends lost 6 bases and 5 bases respectively, with 13 bases between them. The germline V gene encodes CDR1 MNHNS and CDR2 SASEGT. For the CDR3, the DNA is TGTGCCAGCAGCTCCGAGGGAGGGACTGAAGCTTTCTTT. It codes for CASSSEGGTEAFF.

The chain employs TRBV7-3 and TRBJ2-2, with D hard to call. The CDR3 totals 12 residues. Trimming took 4 bases from V and 7 from J, leaving 7 bases between them. CDR1 is SGHTA, CDR2 FQGTGA, per germline. As DNA, the CDR3 is TGTGCCAGCAGCTCCAATAACGGGGAGCTGTTTTTT. As protein: CASSSNNGELFF. The full variable domain, completed using reference TRBV7-3 and TRBJ2-2, is GAGVSQTPSNKVTEKGKYVELRCDPISGHTALYWYRQSLGQGPEFLIYFQGTGAADDSGLPNDRFFAVRPEGSVSTLKIQRTERGDSAVYLCASSSNNGELFFGEGSRLTVL.

The chain uses TRBV20-1 and TRBJ1-2; D may be TRBD1 (5 bases). Trimming pared 5 bases from V and 6 bases from J, leaving 10 bases between. Germline V gene sequence: CDR1 DFQATT, CDR2 SNEGSKA (reference sequence). The CDR3 runs 11 residues. CDR3 in DNA: TGCAGTGCTCTCGGGACGCATGGCTACACCTTC. Its protein is CSALGTHGYTF.

Concerning this clone itself: Within the sample, other DNA sequences also encode this same CDR3. V and J are TRBV30 and TRBJ1-1; D not certain. CDR3 length: 11 amino acids. Between the trimmed V and J ends, which lost 5 bases and 3 bases, there was a span of 7 bases. Per the germline V gene, CDR1 is GTSNPN and CDR2 is SVGIG (reference sequence). The CDR3 sequence is CAWSSYTEAFF. CDR3 coding DNA: TGTGCCTGGTCTAGCTACACTGAAGCTTTCTTT.

With respect to this clone: Distinct nucleotide sequences in the sample also encode this CDR3. The chain employs TRBV7-3 and TRBJ2-1, with D unclear. CDR3 size: 15 residues. CDR1 is SGHTA, CDR2 FQGTGA, per germline. V gave up 2 bases and J gave up 0 bases, with 8 bases separating them. Written as DNA, the CDR3 is TGTGCCAGCAGCTTAGGCTTGGGCTCCTACAATGAGCAGTTCTTC. It encodes CASSLGLGSYNEQFF.

The gene calls are TRBV2 and TRBJ2-5, with D maybe TRBD2 (5 bases). Germline CDR1 reads SNHLY; CDR2 reads FYNNEI. The CDR3 extends over 15 amino acids. Trimming took off 0 bases at V and 7 bases at J, with 15 bases between the two ends. CDR3 residues: CASSEARTAAGTQYF. The CDR3 DNA sequence: TGTGCCAGCAGTGAAGCACGGACCGCCGCGGGGACCCAGTACTTC.

The chain couples TRBV10-3 to TRBJ1-4; D unresolved. Germline CDR1 ENHRY, CDR2 SYGVKD. CDR3 length: 16 amino acids. The V end was cut by 0 bases, the J end by 2 bases, with 10 bases between. CDR3 amino acids: CAISESAPETNEKLFF. The CDR3 region has the DNA TGTGCCATCAGTGAGTCCGCCCCCGAGACTAATGAAAAACTGTTTTTT.

This clone was seen only a few times. The chain carries TRBV18 and TRBJ2-4, with D perhaps matching TRBD1 (6 bases). CDR3 length equals 14 residues. Per the germline V gene, CDR1 is KGHSH and CDR2 is LQKENI. V dropped 3 bases and J dropped 1 base, with 7 bases sitting between them. CDR3 nucleotide sequence: TGTGCCAGCTCACCTGACAGGGCCAAAAACATTCAGTACTTC. Translating it yields CASSPDRAKNIQYF. Full variable domain (remainder filled in from reference TRBV18 and TRBJ2-4): NAGVMQNPRHLVRRRGQEARLRCSPMKGHSHVYWYRQLPEEGLKFMVYLQKENIIDESGMPKERFSAEFPKEGPSILRIQQVVRGDSAAYFCASSPDRAKNIQYFGAGTRLSVL.

The rearrangement links TRBV6-1 to TRBJ2-7; 7 nucleotides align to TRBD2. The V gene's germline CDR1 is MNHNS and CDR2 SASEGT. CDR3 length equals 15 residues. V shed 5 bases, J shed 3 bases, and the junction held 10 bases outside the gene matches. The CDR3 sequence is CASSPRLAVYYEQYF. The CDR3 DNA is TGTGCCAGCAGTCCCCGGCTAGCGGTATACTACGAGCAGTACTTC.

The CDR3 here is CASSLDLGSGRNSYEQYF. CDR3 nucleotides: TGTGCCAGCAGCTTAGATCTTGGGTCGGGACGTAACTCCTACGAGCAGTACTTC. The V call is TRBV11-2, the J call TRBJ2-7; D possibly uses TRBD1 or TRBD2 (5 bases each). The CDR3 is 18 amino acids. With 0 bases removed from V and 0 bases from J, the gap between germline ends came to 18 bases. In germline, CDR1 is SGHAT, CDR2 FQNNGV.

The rearrangement uses TRBV28 and TRBJ1-2; 10 bases fit TRBD1. The CDR3 extends over 14 amino acids. CDR1 is MDHEN, CDR2 SYDVKM, per germline. V trimming: 7 bases; J trimming: 7 bases; junction bases outside the gene matches: 9. The CDR3 region is CASIRDRGPGGYTF. In DNA, the CDR3 is TGTGCCAGCATACGGGACAGGGGTCCTGGTGGCTACACCTTC.

The gene calls are TRBV14 and TRBJ2-7; 10 positions agree with TRBD1. The CDR3 loop spans 15 amino acids. Germline loops: CDR1 SGHDN, CDR2 FVKESK. The V gene end was trimmed by 1 base and the J gene end by 4 bases; junction bases not matched to a gene: 4. The CDR3 DNA sequence: TGTGCCAGCAGCCAAGGACAGGGGGCTATTTACGAGCAGTACTTC. Protein: CASSQGQGAIYEQYF.

CDR3 protein: CASSQGQGGTGELFF. CDR3 sequence (DNA): TGCGCCAGCAGCCAAGGACAGGGTGGCACCGGGGAGCTGTTTTTT. The chain links TRBV4-1 to TRBJ2-2; 7 bases fit TRBD1. After removal of 1 base from V and 4 bases from J, the junction contained 3 bases not matched to a gene. This CDR3 is 15 amino acids long. The V gene's germline CDR1 is MGHRA and CDR2 YSYEKL.

The V and J genes are TRBV5-6 and TRBJ1-5, with D unresolved. This CDR3 has 15 amino acids. V was pared by 3 bases and J by 0 bases, with 10 bases between. CDR1 is SGHDT and CDR2 is YYEEEE in the germline V gene. The CDR3 DNA is TGTGCCAGCAGCTGGTTGCGGGATAGCAATCAGCCCCAGCATTTT. It codes for CASSWLRDSNQPQHF.

Remarks on this clone: Since a much larger clone is just one base distant, this may be a read error. This chain uses TRBV6-6 with TRBJ2-3; D ambiguous. The CDR3 loop spans 11 amino acids. V was shortened by 4 bases and J by 5 bases, with 4 bases between the two germline ends. Per germline, CDR1 MNHNY and CDR2 SVGAGI (reference sequence). DNA of the CDR3: TGTGCCAGCAGTTTGAGAGATACGCAGTATTTT. This encodes CASSLRDTQYF.

This chain links TRBV14 with TRBJ2-7; D not certain. The germline V gene encodes CDR1 SGHDN and CDR2 FVKESK. V shed 0 bases and J shed 3 bases, with 12 bases lying between them. The CDR3 runs 15 residues. CDR3 loop: CASSQDWARNYEQYF. CDR3 bases: TGTGCCAGCAGCCAAGATTGGGCCCGAAACTACGAGCAGTACTTC.

V and J are TRBV12-5 and TRBJ2-3, with D perhaps TRBD1 or TRBD2 (5 bases each). The germline CDR1 and CDR2 sequences are LGHNT and FRNRAP. V lost 7 bases to trimming and J lost 6 bases, with 17 bases between them. The CDR3 loop spans 14 amino acids. The CDR3 loop reads CASAPGAGGDTQYF. The CDR3 coding sequence is TGTGCTAGTGCCCCCGGGGCTGGGGGTGATACGCAGTATTTT.

With regard to this clone: Germline and junction disagree at one end, which may indicate a read error. The V and J genes are TRBV4-1 and TRBJ2-1, with TRBD2 identical over 11 bases. The CDR3 runs to 14 residues. The germline gives CDR1 MGHRA, CDR2 YSYEKL. DNA for the CDR3: TGCGCCAGCAGCCAGGTCATGGTTGGGACTAGCGGTGTCTTC. This sequence encodes CASSQVMVGTSGVF.

This chain connects TRBV11-3 to TRBJ1-4; the D is unclear. CDR1 is SGHNT, CDR2 YENEEA, per germline. V lost 5 bases, J lost 3 bases, and 7 bases lay in between. The CDR3 is made up of 13 amino acids. CDR3 nucleotide sequence: TGTGCCAGCAGCGAAGCCCCTAATGAAAAACTGTTTTTT. This sequence encodes CASSEAPNEKLFF.

V gene TRBV5-1 combines with J gene TRBJ2-7; 7 bases are a match to TRBD2. The CDR3 is 15 amino acids. V was clipped by 4 bases and J by 3 bases; unmatched bases: 10. Germline CDR1 is SGHRS and CDR2 is YFSETQ. CDR3 sequence: CASSPGGSIYYEQYF. CDR3 nucleotides: TGCGCCAGCAGCCCGGGCGGGAGTATCTACTACGAGCAGTACTTC.

The genes are TRBV28 and TRBJ2-1, with 7 nucleotides matching TRBD2. With V trimmed by 3 bases and J by 9 bases, 8 bases remained unmatched. This CDR3 comprises 14 residues. Germline assignment: CDR1 MDHEN and CDR2 SYDVKM. The CDR3 sequence: CASSFVKREVEQFF. The CDR3 region has the DNA TGTGCCAGCAGTTTTGTGAAGCGGGAAGTTGAGCAGTTCTTC.

The chain's CDR3 is CASTLGLYYGYTF. CDR3 coding DNA: TGTGCCAGTACCCTGGGACTCTACTATGGCTACACCTTC. V and J are TRBV19 and TRBJ1-2; possible D gene TRBD1, 5 bases. Per the germline V gene, CDR1 is LNHDA and CDR2 is SQIVND (reference sequence). CDR3 length: 13 amino acids. V was cut by 7 bases and J by 3 bases, with 12 bases left in between.

The chain couples TRBV6-5 to TRBJ1-2; 7 bases map to TRBD1. The V and J ends lost 4 bases and 8 bases, in that order; junction bases with no gene match: 4. CDR1 is MNHEY and CDR2 is SVGAGI in the germline V gene. The CDR3 has 12 residues. CDR3 in amino acids: CASSSTGRGYTF. The CDR3 region has the DNA TGTGCCAGCAGTTCGACAGGGAGAGGCTACACCTTC.

This clone has a single count. The chain employs TRBV7-9 and TRBJ1-2, with no clear D. The ends were cut back, 3 bases at V and 4 bases at J, with 9 bases in the middle. CDR1 is SEHNR, CDR2 FQNEAQ, per germline (reference sequence). There are 13 residues in the CDR3. The CDR3 nucleotides are TGTGCCAGCAGCTTTGACGGGCTCTATGGCTACACCTTC. Amino acid sequence: CASSFDGLYGYTF. Combining the CDR3 with reference TRBV7-9 and TRBJ1-2 gives the whole variable domain DTGVSQNPRHKITKRGQNVTFRCDPISEHNRLYWYRQTLGQGPEFLTYFQNEAQLEKSRLLSDRFSAERPKGSFSTLEIQRTEQGDSAMYLCASSFDGLYGYTFGSGTRLTVV.

The genes are TRBV28 and TRBJ1-3, with unresolved D. The V gene lost 2 bases and the J gene lost 2 bases, with 10 bases spanning the gap. This CDR3 has 15 amino acids. The germline gives CDR1 MDHEN, CDR2 SYDVKM. CDR3 sequence reads: CASSLIPGTGNTIYF. The CDR3 DNA sequence: TGTGCCAGCAGTTTAATCCCAGGCACTGGAAACACCATATATTTT.

With regard to this clone: A far larger clone is one base from this, pointing to a likely read error. The chain uses TRBV15 and TRBJ2-7, with TRBD2 matching 7 bases. Germline V gives CDR1 LNHNV, CDR2 YYDKDF (reference sequence). This CDR3 region has 20 residues. The CDR3 DNA is TGTGCCACCAGCAGAGACAGGGATTGGGGAGCGGGACCACATCGGTACGAGCAGTCCTTC. It specifies CATSRDRDWGAGPHRYEQSF.

The chain recombines TRBV5-4 with TRBJ2-5, with D tentatively TRBD2 (6 bases). Trimming pared 4 bases from V and 3 bases from J, leaving 16 bases between. There are 15 residues in the CDR3. Germline V lookup: CDR1 SGHNT, CDR2 YYREEE (reference sequence). The CDR3 loop is CASSPITSGEETQYF. CDR3 sequence (DNA): TGTGCCAGCAGCCCAATCACATCGGGGGAAGAGACCCAGTACTTC. Drawing the rest from reference TRBV5-4 and TRBJ2-5, the complete variable domain is ETGVTQSPTHLIKTRGQQVTLRCSSQSGHNTVSWYQQALGQGPQFIFQYYREEENGRGNFPPRFSGLQFPNYSSELNVNALELDDSALYLCASSPITSGEETQYFGPGTRLLVL.

This clone showed up just a few times. J is TRBJ1-1 and V is TRBV5-5; D remains unclear. Trimming took off 1 base at V and 0 bases at J, with 7 bases between the two ends. From germline, CDR1 is SGHKS and CDR2 YYEKEE (reference sequence). The CDR3 length is 14 residues. The CDR3 DNA reads as TGTGCCAGCAGCTTGAGTCAGATGAACACTGAAGCTTTCTTT. Encoded protein: CASSLSQMNTEAFF.

CDR3: CASTLGQGADIQYF. The DNA for the CDR3 is TGTGCCAGCACCTTGGGACAGGGTGCGGACATTCAGTACTTC. The chain has TRBV2 and TRBJ2-4, with TRBD1 matching over 9 bases. Per germline, CDR1 SNHLY and CDR2 FYNNEI. The length of the CDR3 is 14 residues. J lost 8 bases, V lost 7 bases, and 9 bases had no gene match.

This clone was observed a single time. This sequence joins TRBV18 and TRBJ2-7; tentatively, D is TRBD2 (5 bases). From germline, CDR1 is KGHSH and CDR2 LQKENI. The CDR3 sequence is 12 residues long. Trimming took off 5 bases at V and 6 bases at J, with 11 bases between the two ends. CDR3 amino acids: CASSTPGVEQYF. CDR3 bases: TGTGCCAGCTCAACCCCCGGGGTCGAGCAGTACTTC.

The chain joins TRBV28 to TRBJ2-3, with TRBD1 as a possible D gene (5 bases). The CDR3 sequence is 17 residues long. Germline lookup yields CDR1 MDHEN and CDR2 SYDVKM. V shed 2 bases and J shed 4 bases, with 19 bases lying between them. CDR3 sequence reads: CASSLRAGKRGADTQYF. For the CDR3, the DNA is TGTGCCAGCAGTTTAAGGGCAGGGAAGCGTGGGGCAGATACGCAGTATTTT.

In its sample, this clone was seen a few times. The gene calls are TRBV15 and TRBJ2-7; D not resolved. Germline-derived CDR1 and CDR2 are LNHNV and YYDKDF (reference sequence). Deletions cut 5 bases from V and 7 bases from J, with 15 bases between. This CDR3 is built from 13 residues. CDR3 in DNA: TGTGCCACCAGCGAAAACAAAGGTGGGGAGCAGTACTTC. Translation: CATSENKGGEQYF.